The text below deals with one T cell receptor (beta chain). This CDR3 has 13 residues. Germline V gives CDR1 SGHAT, CDR2 FQDESV (reference sequence). The trim removed 3 bases at V and 7 bases at J, leaving 6 bases unmatched. The authors ran a second PCR of 7 to 11 cycles using a sample-barcoded 5' primer and a J-beta primer mix. TCRdb used MiXCR to reprocess the 5' RACE reads, holding one entry per CDR3 protein. The data show fewer than 2 million distinct CDR3 sequences, approximately 39% seen once. This specimen belongs to a study of blood T cells in healthy people across ages. The TCR originated in a human donor in good health. V usage is TRBV11-1 and J usage is TRBJ2-7, with 7 positions matching TRBD1. Sequences were obtained from blood. CDR3 sequence reads: CASSLIGTVEQYF. Written as DNA, the CDR3 is TGTGCCAGCAGCTTGATCGGGACAGTTGAGCAGTACTTC.